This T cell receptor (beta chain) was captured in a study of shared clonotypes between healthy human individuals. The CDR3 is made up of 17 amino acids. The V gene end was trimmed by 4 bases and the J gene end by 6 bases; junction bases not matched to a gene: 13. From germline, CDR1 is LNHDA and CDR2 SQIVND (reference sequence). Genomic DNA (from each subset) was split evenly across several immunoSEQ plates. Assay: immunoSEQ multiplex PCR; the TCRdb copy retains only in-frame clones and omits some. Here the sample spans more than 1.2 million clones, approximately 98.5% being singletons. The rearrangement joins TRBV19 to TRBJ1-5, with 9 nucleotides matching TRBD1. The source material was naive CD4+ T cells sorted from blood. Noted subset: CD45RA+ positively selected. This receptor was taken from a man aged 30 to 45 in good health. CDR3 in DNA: TGTGCCAGTAGTAGTATGACACTTGGGACAGGGTTTCAGCCCCAGCATTTT. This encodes CASSSMTLGTGFQPQHF.